A single T cell receptor (beta chain) is shown here with its context. This clone's antigen is unknown. Qualities for individual bases were not recorded, and no much larger clone is one base off. The patients picked for sequencing were ones in whom flow cytometry had shown an expansion of CD8+CD57+ cells. Severe acquired aplastic anemia was diagnosed in all patients according to International Study of Aplastic Anemia and Agranulocytosis and Camitta criteria. At the time blood was sampled, none of the patients had received any therapy. The study deep-sequenced TCR repertoires of sorted CD4+ and CD8+ blood T cells from severe aplastic anemia patients and healthy subjects. Patients were enrolled under clinicaltrials.gov protocols 00001620, 01623167, 00001397, 00071045, 00081523 and 00961064 in the USA. Ficoll-Paque density gradient centrifugation was used to isolate peripheral blood mononuclear cells. Before DNA was extracted, CD4+ and CD8+ T cells were sorted using either FACS or magnetic beads.

The record originates from a study of CD8+CD57+ T cells in acquired aplastic anemia (dated by TCRdb to about 2018). For the study in its entirety: Extracted DNA from sorted CD4+ and CD8+ cells averaged approximately 3 ug, ranging from roughly 0.17 to 30 ug. A CD8+CD57+ expansion meant a frequency higher than the mean frequency seen in healthy subjects. The research as a whole found: Patients and healthy controls showed no significant difference in CD8+ Simpson's diversity (P=0.060). Roughly 29 CD8+ CDR3 sequences were found in both patients and controls but appeared to be highly expressed in patients and within the immunodominant clones of the patients.

TCR beta VDJ combination and CDR3 sequence profiling used genomic DNA as the template. An Illumina HiSeq 2000 was the platform used for TCR repertoire sequencing. The original pipeline was this. TRBV/TRBJ rearrangement plots, CDR3 size and DJ length profiles, and Simpson's diversity index were used to assess repertoires. The most abundant DNA sequence in the deep sequencing data was taken as the immunodominant clone. CDR3 amino acid sequences were screened for sharing across subjects and compared with published repertoires and the VDJdb database. The public reads were quality trimmed at Q25 with fastp and then assembled into clones with MiXCR by TCRdb, keeping productive beta chains. For every CDR3 protein sequence, its rows merge into one entry that carries the most common genes and DNA. The V and J calls were not made by the authors but by TCRdb's processing. Within this sample are some 200,000 distinct CDR3 sequences, with about half of them counted one time only. Roughly 21% of the sample is held by the ten biggest clonotypes.

V is pared back by 6 bases and J by 11 bases, with 14 bases lying between the germline termini. The germline V gene supplies CDR1 SNHLY and CDR2 FYNNEI. The CDR3 sequence holds 11 residues, the cysteine and phenylalanine included. The kept DNA is CDR3 alone, 33 bases in frame from the first base. The chain couples TRBV2 to TRBJ2-7; TRBD2 is perhaps the D gene, given 7 matching bases. The sequence was collected from a human donor with aplastic anemia. Sequenced input: sorted CD4+, CD8+, or CD8+CD57+ T cells (not recorded which) from PBMCs. Read as DNA, the sequence is TGTGCCAGCAGCTTAGGGGAGGGGGAGTACTTC. Translation gives CASSLGEGEYF.